The 15 T cell receptor beta chains listed next were all sequenced from one sample in a study of persistence of HIV-infected CD4 T cells. Their target antigens are unknown. The immunoSEQ assay was version 4, run in survey mode. The table came from immunoSEQ multiplex PCR; TCRdb's copy has only in-frame clones and leaves some out. The table records roughly 43,000 clones, roughly 90% of them present only once. Anti-CD3/anti-CD28 beads served as a nonspecific positive control stimulus. Responding CD4+ T cells were sorted by upregulation of both CD40 ligand and CD69. Sequences were derived from CD4+ T cells sorted from PBMCs after roughly 17-hour stimulation, sampled from a patient who received antiretroviral therapy. These receptors came from an adult man with HIV who was CMV-seropositive.

The rearrangement uses TRBV19 and TRBJ1-6, with D unresolved. CDR3 length: 18 amino acids. V lost 5 bases and J 0 bases, leaving 17 bases between the germline ends. In germline, CDR1 is LNHDA, CDR2 SQIVND (reference sequence). CDR3 region: CASSLARRIDSYNSPLHF. In nucleotides, the CDR3 is TGTGCCAGTAGTTTGGCCAGGCGAATCGACTCCTATAATTCACCCCTCCACTTT.

The rearrangement uses TRBV10-3 and TRBJ1-3, with D tentatively TRBD1 (6 bases). Germline V gene sequence: CDR1 ENHRY, CDR2 SYGVKD. This CDR3 has 14 amino acids. The V end lost 4 bases, the J end lost 0 bases, and 7 bases lay between the germline ends. DNA of the CDR3: TGTGCCATCAGTGGGACAGACTCTGGAAACACCATATATTTT. It is translated as CAISGTDSGNTIYF.

V gene TRBV5-5 combines with J gene TRBJ2-2; weak D call: TRBD1 (5 bases). V lost 5 bases and J 3 bases, leaving 20 bases between the germline ends. There are 17 residues in the CDR3. The germline CDR1 and CDR2 sequences are SGHKS and YYEKEE (reference sequence). CDR3 sequence reads: CASSGAGPLWDTGELFF. The CDR3 DNA reads TGTGCCAGCAGTGGGGCAGGGCCTCTTTGGGACACCGGGGAGCTGTTTTTT.

This clone has only one observation. V is TRBV28 and J is TRBJ1-5, with 9 bases matching TRBD1. The CDR3 runs 16 residues. CDR1 is MDHEN, CDR2 SYDVKM, per germline. V was clipped by 2 bases and J by 2 bases; unmatched bases: 4. As DNA, the CDR3 is TGTGCCAGCAGTTTAGGGACAGGGATTGGCAATCAGCCCCAGCATTTT. Protein product: CASSLGTGIGNQPQHF.

This chain uses TRBV2 with TRBJ2-7; D unclear. Trimming stripped 8 bases from V and 0 bases from J, with 8 bases between. Germline V gives CDR1 SNHLY, CDR2 FYNNEI. This CDR3 is 12 amino acids long. The CDR3 DNA follows: TGTGCCAGCCCGAACTGCTCCTACGAGCAGTACTTC. Translating gives CASPNCSYEQYF.

The rearrangement links TRBV7-6 to TRBJ1-1; the match to TRBD1 covers 7 bases. The J segment lost 0 bases and the V segment lost 1 base, leaving 5 bases of the junction unmatched. CDR3 size: 16 residues. Germline loops: CDR1 SGHVS, CDR2 FNYEAQ. This CDR3 is CASSLGGTAMNTEAFF. The DNA of the CDR3 is TGTGCCAGCAGCTTAGGGGGGACAGCTATGAACACTGAAGCTTTCTTT.

This clone was counted once. The chain carries TRBV6-1 and TRBJ2-3, with D perhaps matching TRBD2 (6 bases). Trimming stripped 4 bases from V and 3 bases from J, with 17 bases between. Germline V gene sequence: CDR1 MNHNS, CDR2 SASEGT. The length of the CDR3 is 16 residues. DNA for the CDR3: TGTGCCAGCAGTGGGGTGGGTGGGGGGAGAACAGATACGCAGTATTTT. Protein sequence: CASSGVGGGRTDTQYF.

The chain couples TRBV27 to TRBJ1-2; TRBD1 matches 8 bases. The J segment lost 5 bases and the V segment lost 3 bases, leaving 14 bases of the junction unmatched. The CDR3 loop spans 17 amino acids. CDR1 and CDR2 from the germline V gene are MNHEY and SMNVEV (reference sequence). CDR3 nucleotides: TGTGCCAGCAGTTTTTACCCCTCAGGGGGCTTATCATATGGCTACACCTTC. Translating it yields CASSFYPSGGLSYGYTF.

This CDR3 is CASSLDGQMNTEAFF. As DNA, the CDR3 is TGCGCCAGCAGCTTGGACGGACAAATGAACACTGAAGCTTTCTTT. V and J are TRBV5-1 and TRBJ1-1, with D maybe TRBD1 (5 bases). Between the trimmed V and J ends, which lost 0 bases and 0 bases, there was a span of 9 bases. The length of the CDR3 is 15 residues. Germline-derived CDR1 and CDR2 are SGHRS and YFSETQ. The full variable domain, completed using reference TRBV5-1 and TRBJ1-1, is KAGVTQTPRYLIKTRGQQVTLSCSPISGHRSVSWYQQTPGQGLQFLFEYFSETQRNKGNFPGRFSGRQFSNSRSEMNVSTLELGDSALYLCASSLDGQMNTEAFFGQGTRLTVV.

CDR3 DNA sequence: TGTGCCAGCAGTTTCGAGGGAGCTAACTATGGCTACACCTTC. It encodes CASSFEGANYGYTF. V gene TRBV28 combines with J gene TRBJ1-2, with D unclear. Germline V gene lookup returns CDR1 MDHEN and CDR2 SYDVKM. The CDR3 spans 14 residues. Trimming left V 3 bases short and J 0 bases short, with 8 bases between.

The rearrangement links TRBV5-1 to TRBJ2-2, with no clear D. Trimming took 2 bases from V and 4 from J, leaving 12 bases between them. This CDR3 region has 15 residues. Per the germline V gene, CDR1 is SGHRS and CDR2 is YFSETQ. CDR3 region: CASSLGLVGTGELFF. The DNA for the CDR3 is TGCGCCAGCAGCTTAGGGCTAGTGGGCACCGGGGAGCTGTTTTTT.

The chain links TRBV2 to TRBJ2-4, with D possibly being TRBD1 or TRBD2 (5 bases each). The V end was cut by 5 bases, the J end by 10 bases, with 18 bases between. CDR3 length equals 14 residues. Germline V CDR1 and CDR2: SNHLY, FYNNEI. The CDR3: CASSLGRSEDIQYF. CDR3 sequence (DNA): TGTGCCAGCAGTCTGGGACGGAGTGAAGATATTCAGTACTTC.

The rearrangement uses TRBV5-1 and TRBJ1-2; no clear D gene. Germline V gene data show CDR1 as SGHRS and CDR2 as YFSETQ. V lost 4 bases and J lost 8, with 24 bases in between. The CDR3 is made up of 16 amino acids. The CDR3: CASSTGGYADMGGYTF. The DNA for the CDR3 is TGCGCCAGCAGCACTGGAGGATACGCCGATATGGGAGGCTACACCTTC.

The genes are TRBV5-1 and TRBJ1-1; perhaps TRBD1 as D (6 bases). This CDR3 spans 14 amino acids. Trimming removed 2 bases at V and 0 bases at J, with 8 bases between. Germline CDR1 and CDR2: SGHRS and YFSETQ. The CDR3 is CASSFGQLNTEAFF. Written as DNA, the CDR3 is TGCGCCAGCAGCTTCGGACAGTTGAACACTGAAGCTTTCTTT.

The count of this clone is one. The V gene is TRBV5-4, the J gene TRBJ1-2; 7 bases agree with TRBD1. The germline V gene encodes CDR1 SGHNT and CDR2 YYREEE (reference sequence). Losses at the gene ends were 6 bases for V and 8 bases for J; bases not matched to a gene: 10. The CDR3 is 13 residues long. DNA of the CDR3: TGTGCCAGCACCGTTACAGGGGTTGGGGGCTACACCTTC. Its translation: CASTVTGVGGYTF.